Each of the 29 T cell receptor beta chains below was sequenced from the same sample in a study of post-analysis software for immune sequencing data (dated by TCRdb to about 2015). The library was obtained by PCR. Sequencing relied on an Illumina HiSeq 2500. To reduce PCR and sequencing biases, unique molecular identifiers were built into the TCR beta cDNA libraries. The public sequencing data were trimmed at Q25 with fastp and processed into clonotypes with MiXCR by TCRdb, which kept only in-frame beta chains. Duplicate CDR3 protein sequences are folded into a single record with the most common DNA and genes. Counted in this sample were about 560,000 distinct CDR3 sequences; roughly 46% of them appeared once. Under 2% of the sample belongs to the ten largest clones. Summary of the overall study and its limitations: Patients showed significantly higher frequencies than controls for a handful of TRBV segments, among them TRBV5-6, TRBV5-1 and TRBV20-1.

Their antigens remain unidentified. Material: blood. Every receptor here comes from a girl aged 10 to 17 with multiple sclerosis.

This clonotype has a handful of counts. V is TRBV25-1 and J is TRBJ2-5, with no clear D. The CDR3 sequence is 16 residues long. From germline, CDR1 is MGHDK and CDR2 SYGVNS. V dropped 1 base and J dropped 5 bases, with 17 bases sitting between them. CDR3 nucleotide sequence: TGTGCCAGCAGTGAATCATGGTGGGCGGACCGCGAGACCCAGTACTTC. This translates into CASSESWWADRETQYF.

The rearrangement uses TRBV5-1 and TRBJ2-7, with TRBD1 matching 9 bases. Trimming cost V 0 bases and J 5 bases; bases outside gene matches: 9. The CDR3 totals 16 residues. The germline gives CDR1 SGHRS, CDR2 YFSETQ. The CDR3 reads CASSLVGTGNLDEQYF. The CDR3 nucleotides are TGCGCCAGCAGCTTGGTCGGGACAGGGAATTTGGACGAGCAGTACTTC.

The chain uses TRBV20-1 and TRBJ2-7; a weak D match, TRBD2 (6 bases). CDR1 is DFQATT and CDR2 is SNEGSKA in the germline V gene (reference sequence). CDR3 length: 15 amino acids. Deletions cut 4 bases from V and 1 base from J, with 17 bases between. The CDR3 region is CSAIPLRGRSYEQYF. The DNA of the CDR3 is TGCAGTGCTATCCCTCTGCGGGGAAGGTCCTACGAGCAGTACTTC.

The CDR3 nucleotides read TGTGCCAGCAGCTTCACGAGGGGTTCAGAGACCCAGTACTTC. Protein: CASSFTRGSETQYF. The genes are TRBV5-5 and TRBJ2-5; TRBD1 or TRBD2 may be the D gene (5 bases each). Per the germline V gene, CDR1 is SGHKS and CDR2 is YYEKEE (reference sequence). V dropped 2 bases and J dropped 4 bases, with 12 bases sitting between them. The CDR3 runs to 14 residues. Variable domain in full (rest from reference TRBV5-5 and TRBJ2-5): DAGVTQSPTHLIKTRGQQVTLRCSPISGHKSVSWYQQVLGQGPQFIFQYYEKEERGRGNFPDRFSARQFPNYSSELNVNALLLGDSALYLCASSFTRGSETQYFGPGTRLLVL.

Only a few counts were recorded for this clonotype. V gene TRBV12-3 or TRBV12-4 combines with J gene TRBJ2-7; the D is unclear. V shed 7 bases and J shed 4 bases, with 14 bases lying between them. This CDR3 region has 13 residues. The CDR3 spells CASTLALGYEQYF. For the CDR3, the DNA is TGTGCCAGCACCCTTGCGTTGGGTTACGAGCAGTACTTC.

The chain couples TRBV11-1 to TRBJ2-1; 13 bases fit TRBD2. Unmatched junction bases numbered 20, after V lost 5 bases and J lost 1 base. This CDR3 is 22 amino acids long. Germline V gene lookup returns CDR1 SGHAT and CDR2 FQDESV (reference sequence). The CDR3 DNA follows: TGTGCCAGCAGCCTCACATCCCCGGGGGGACTAGCGGGGTATTTGTCCTACAATGAGCAGTTCTTC. The encoded protein is CASSLTSPGGLAGYLSYNEQFF. Full variable domain (missing parts from reference TRBV11-1 and TRBJ2-1): EAEVAQSPRYKITEKSQAVAFWCDPISGHATLYWYRQILGQGPELLVQFQDESVVDDSQLPKDRFSAERLKGVDSTLKIQPAELGDSAMYLCASSLTSPGGLAGYLSYNEQFFGPGTRLTVL.

The J gene is TRBJ2-1, the V gene TRBV27; D gene ambiguous. Looked up from germline, CDR1 is MNHEY and CDR2 is SMNVEV (reference sequence). Trimming shortened V by 6 bases and J by 4 bases, and 13 bases separated the two germline ends. The length of the CDR3 is 14 residues. This CDR3 reads CASSPVPGYNEQFF. As DNA, the CDR3 is TGTGCCAGCAGCCCCGTCCCCGGGTACAATGAGCAGTTCTTC.

The J gene is TRBJ2-5, the V gene TRBV5-6, with D perhaps TRBD2 (6 bases). Germline V gene data show CDR1 as SGHDT and CDR2 as YYEEEE. This CDR3 has 13 residues. Trimming took 0 bases from V and 5 from J, leaving 8 bases between them. The CDR3 sequence: CASSLELAETQYF. The CDR3 nucleotides read TGTGCCAGCAGCTTGGAACTAGCTGAGACCCAGTACTTC.

V and J are TRBV5-1 and TRBJ2-7, with D perhaps TRBD1 (6 bases). The CDR3 covers 15 residues. Germline CDR1 reads SGHRS; CDR2 reads YFSETQ. Trimming took off 4 bases at V and 4 bases at J, with 18 bases between the two ends. CDR3 nucleotides: TGCGCCAGCAGCAGGGAACCGGGACACTCGTACGAGCAGTACTTC. It encodes CASSREPGHSYEQYF.

The table lists this clonotype with many counts. The J gene is TRBJ2-7, the V gene TRBV20-1; D is perhaps TRBD2 (5 bases). V was clipped by 0 bases and J by 3 bases, with 9 bases between them. CDR1 is DFQATT, CDR2 SNEGSKA, per germline (reference sequence). The CDR3 runs to 13 residues. The CDR3 DNA sequence: TGCAGTGCTAGAGATTTAGAGGGCTACGAGCAGTACTTC. Protein product: CSARDLEGYEQYF.

The rearrangement joins TRBV20-1 to TRBJ2-3, with 10 positions matching TRBD2. The CDR3 is made up of 17 amino acids. Germline-derived CDR1 and CDR2 are DFQATT and SNEGSKA (reference sequence). V was pared by 3 bases and J by 9 bases, with 18 bases of the junction left unmatched. CDR3 loop: CSARSESLAGAMWTQYF. As DNA, the CDR3 is TGCAGTGCTAGGTCCGAGTCGCTAGCGGGGGCCATGTGGACGCAGTATTTT.

The rearrangement joins TRBV7-8 to TRBJ2-1; D is undetermined. Germline CDR1 and CDR2: SGHVS and FQNEAQ. CDR3 size: 12 residues. V lost 3 bases and J 6 bases, leaving 6 bases between the germline ends. The DNA of the CDR3 is TGTGCCAGCAGCTTTAGCTTCAATGAGCAGTTCTTC. Encoded protein: CASSFSFNEQFF.

This clonotype was observed a few times. V and J are TRBV7-6 and TRBJ2-7; 13 bases match TRBD2. The V gene end was trimmed by 4 bases and the J gene end by 3 bases; junction bases not matched to a gene: 6. Per germline, CDR1 SGHVS and CDR2 FNYEAQ. This CDR3 region has 16 residues. CDR3 loop: CASSSTSGRSIYEQYF. The CDR3 coding sequence is TGTGCCAGCAGCTCGACTAGCGGGAGGTCTATCTACGAGCAGTACTTC.

This clonotype appeared a few times. The gene calls are TRBV7-9 and TRBJ2-1, with D uncertain. The CDR3 consists of 14 residues. With 4 bases removed from V and 5 bases from J, the gap between germline ends came to 12 bases. CDR1 is SEHNR, CDR2 FQNEAQ, per germline (reference sequence). The DNA for the CDR3 is TGTGCCAGCAGCTCCCGGACGAGGAACAATGAGCAGTTCTTC. It codes for CASSSRTRNNEQFF. Full variable domain (missing parts from reference TRBV7-9 and TRBJ2-1): DTGVSQNPRHKITKRGQNVTFRCDPISEHNRLYWYRQTLGQGPEFLTYFQNEAQLEKSRLLSDRFSAERPKGSFSTLEIQRTEQGDSAMYLCASSSRTRNNEQFFGPGTRLTVL.

There are a few counts of this clonotype. The chain has TRBV12-3 or TRBV12-4 and TRBJ2-5, with D possibly being TRBD1 (6 bases). This CDR3 spans 16 amino acids. V was pared by 1 base and J by 4 bases, with 16 bases between. The CDR3 sequence: CASSLDFRGWGETQYF. The CDR3 coding sequence is TGTGCCAGCAGTTTAGATTTCAGGGGTTGGGGAGAGACCCAGTACTTC.

V gene TRBV12-3 or TRBV12-4 combines with J gene TRBJ2-3, with TRBD2 matching over 8 bases. CDR3 length equals 13 residues. V was clipped by 10 bases and J by 2 bases; unmatched bases: 5. This CDR3 is CATLADLTDTQYF. In nucleotides, the CDR3 is TGTGCCACACTAGCGGACCTCACAGATACGCAGTATTTT.

V usage is TRBV4-1 and J usage is TRBJ2-7, with 9 bases matching TRBD1. J gave up 3 bases and V 5 bases, and 8 bases lay outside the gene matches. This CDR3 spans 15 amino acids. Germline CDR1 and CDR2: MGHRA and YSYEKL. The CDR3 is CASSTRQGGIYEQYF. CDR3 coding DNA: TGCGCCAGCAGCACTCGACAGGGGGGAATCTACGAGCAGTACTTC.

The chain employs TRBV7-2 and TRBJ2-7; D is unclear. From germline, CDR1 is SGHTA and CDR2 FQGNSA. Trimming removed 3 bases at V and 4 bases at J, with 16 bases between. The CDR3 loop spans 15 amino acids. The DNA for the CDR3 is TGTGCCAGCAGCTTGACGCACCGTTCCCCATACGAGCAGTACTTC. It specifies CASSLTHRSPYEQYF.

The CDR3 region has the DNA TGTGCCAGCAGTGACTCATTGGGGAGTCATGGCTACACCTTC. It codes for CASSDSLGSHGYTF. This rearrangement joins TRBV6-4 to TRBJ1-2, with D uncertain. Trimming stripped 0 bases from V and 6 bases from J, with 11 bases between. In germline, CDR1 is MRHNA, CDR2 SNTAGT. The CDR3 sequence is 14 residues long.

A note on this clonotype: A read error may account for a junction end that differs from germline. This chain connects TRBV5-1 to TRBJ2-6; D is perhaps TRBD1 (5 bases). The germline gives CDR1 SGHRS, CDR2 YFSETQ. The CDR3 is 18 amino acids. CDR3 amino acids: CASSLEGHMTSGANALTF. The CDR3, as DNA: TGCGCCAGCAGCTTGGAAGGACATATGACCTCTGGGGCCAACGCCCTGACTTTC.

There are a few counts of this clonotype. The gene calls are TRBV28 and TRBJ2-4, with D uncertain. The CDR3 contains 13 residues. Germline assignment: CDR1 MDHEN and CDR2 SYDVKM. Between the trimmed V and J ends, which lost 5 bases and 7 bases, there was a span of 12 bases. CDR3: CASSPDMANIQYF. The CDR3 DNA follows: TGTGCCAGCAGTCCAGACATGGCGAACATTCAGTACTTC.

V is TRBV4-1 and J is TRBJ2-7; 10 nucleotides line up with TRBD1. Germline CDR1 reads MGHRA; CDR2 reads YSYEKL. Trimming took 4 bases from V and 3 from J; bases not matched to a gene: 6. The CDR3 extends over 15 amino acids. The CDR3 region has the DNA TGCGCCAGCAGCCCGACTTGGGACAGGGGCTACGAGCAGTACTTC. Residues: CASSPTWDRGYEQYF.

In its sample, this clonotype was seen a few times. The V and J genes are TRBV3-1 and TRBJ2-1, with TRBD2 matching over 14 bases. The ends lost 3 bases at V and 9 bases at J; junction bases unmatched: 10. The germline CDR1 and CDR2 sequences are LGHDT and YNNKEL (reference sequence). The CDR3 has 17 amino acids. The DNA for the CDR3 is TGTGCCAGCAGCCATCACCGACTAGCGGGGGGGCATGGTGAGCAGTTCTTC. Translating it yields CASSHHRLAGGHGEQFF.

The rearrangement joins TRBV9 to TRBJ1-5; D is undetermined. Germline loops: CDR1 SGDLS, CDR2 YYNGEE. The CDR3 extends over 14 amino acids. Trimming pared 3 bases from V and 9 bases from J, leaving 16 bases between. The CDR3 sequence: CASSGRFQGWPQHF. CDR3 bases: TGTGCCAGCAGCGGCCGATTTCAAGGGTGGCCCCAGCATTTT.

This clonotype was seen only a few times. Compared with germline, one end of the junction differs, possibly owing to a read error. The chain links TRBV12-3 or TRBV12-4 to TRBJ1-1; D is ambiguous. This CDR3 has 13 residues. CDR3 bases: TGTGCCAGCAGTTGGGTAGACCACACTGAGGCTTTCTTT. Protein sequence: CASSWVDHTEAFF.

The rearrangement links TRBV5-1 to TRBJ2-5, with a possible D match to TRBD2 (5 bases). Trimming took 2 bases from V and 5 from J, leaving 16 bases between them. CDR1 and CDR2 from the germline V gene are SGHRS and YFSETQ. This CDR3 contains 15 residues. The CDR3 DNA sequence: TGCGCCAGCAGCTTAATGGGCTTAGCGACGGAGACCCAGTACTTC. This translates into CASSLMGLATETQYF.

This clonotype has just a few counts. The chain recombines TRBV5-6 with TRBJ2-3; TRBD2 might be the D (6 bases). CDR1 is SGHDT, CDR2 YYEEEE, per germline. Between the trimmed V and J ends, which lost 0 bases and 7 bases, there was a span of 12 bases. This CDR3 comprises 14 residues. The CDR3 bases are TGTGCCAGCAGCTTGGTGGGCGGGAAATATACGCAGTATTTT. Its protein product is CASSLVGGKYTQYF.

The sample holds a few counts of this clonotype. The chain couples TRBV5-1 to TRBJ1-6, with a weak D call TRBD1 (5 bases). Trimming shortened V by 0 bases and J by 10 bases, and 11 bases separated the two germline ends. This CDR3 contains 14 residues. Germline-derived CDR1 and CDR2 are SGHRS and YFSETQ. CDR3 protein: CASSLEQGSSPLHF. CDR3 bases: TGCGCCAGCAGCTTGGAGCAGGGTAGCTCACCCCTCCACTTT.

To note about this clonotype: A read error may be the cause here, since a much bigger clone is one base away. The V call is TRBV5-5, the J call TRBJ2-5, with D possibly TRBD2 on 6 matching bases. The end of the DNA is better explained by TRBJ2-7, so the J call may be wrong. This CDR3 has 13 residues. Germline V gene data show CDR1 as SGHKS and CDR2 as YYEKEE (reference sequence). The CDR3 protein is CASSLTARGEQYF. Written as DNA, the CDR3 is TGTGCCAGCAGCTTGACCGCGCGGGGCGAGCAGTACTTC.